This record concerns one T cell receptor (beta chain) sequence. In the original processing: Amplification of reference gene primers was used by the study to estimate nucleated cell counts. Assay used: immunoSEQ multiplex PCR; TCRdb lists only in-frame clones, some missing. V and J calls and clone size come straight from that table; D and trimming were deduced from the DNA. The data hold about 57,000 clones, with 70% to 80% observed a single time. Between the trimmed V and J ends, which lost 4 bases and 5 bases, there was a span of 11 bases. Germline V gene lookup returns CDR1 SNHLY and CDR2 FYNNEI. The CDR3 spans 13 residues. This record belongs to a study of blood T cell repertoires in COVID-19. At the level of the study: COVID-19 samples, acute and convalescent, were from the United States, Italy and Spain. T cells, B-cell-depleted T cells, or PBMCs provided the cDNA or gDNA that served as material.

This TCR came from a man in his sixties with acute or convalescent COVID-19. The V gene is TRBV2, the J gene TRBJ1-1; D may be TRBD1 (5 bases). Sequences were obtained from peripheral blood. The CDR3 DNA is TGTGCCAGCAGTGTCGTGGGGGGGACTGAAGCTTTCTTT. The encoded protein is CASSVVGGTEAFF.